A selection of T cell receptor beta chains follows, all from one sample in a study of blood T cell repertoires in COVID-19. Assay: immunoSEQ multiplex PCR; the TCRdb copy retains only in-frame clones and omits some. The sample contains 310,000 or so clones, roughly 89% of which appear only once. Sequencing was done on a sample of PBMCs or T cells enriched from blood (not recorded which). The source is a woman between 18 and 30 years old with acute COVID-19. CDR3s include the opening cysteine and the closing phenylalanine or tryptophan. A D gene is named only where the DNA matches it firmly. Rows may omit the clone size; those that give it use once, few, many or a size class.

>once|TRBJ1-4|TRBD1|TRBV20-1
TGCAGTGCAGGACAGGGTGAAAAACTGTTTTTT
CSAGQGEKLFF
>NA|TRBJ1-2|NA|TRBV27
TGTGCCAGCAGGAGGGCGGGGGTGTATGGCTACACCTTC
CASRRAGVYGYTF
>NA|TRBJ1-1|NA|TRBV6-6
TGTGCCAGCAGAAATCACAGGGCTCAGAACACTGAAGCTTTCTTT
CASRNHRAQNTEAFF
>NA|TRBJ2-2|TRBD2|TRBV28
TGTGCCAGCAGTTTTAGCGGGGATGACACCGGGGAGCTGTTTTTT
CASSFSGDDTGELFF
>few|TRBJ2-2|NA|TRBV4-3
TGCGCCAGCAGCCAATCAGGGGCTTACACCGGGGAGCTGTTTTTT
CASSQSGAYTGELFF
>once|TRBJ2-1|TRBD1|TRBV18
TGTGCCAGCTCACCGGGGACAGGGCTGAATGAGCAGTTCTTC
CASSPGTGLNEQFF
>NA|TRBJ1-3|TRBD1|TRBV6-5
TGTGCCAGCAGGAGGGACAGGGTCACTGGAAACACCATATATTTT
CASRRDRVTGNTIYF
>NA|TRBJ2-2|TRBD2|TRBV28
TGTGCCAGCAGTTTTAGGACCGAGCGGGACGGGGAGCTGTTTTTT
CASSFRTERDGELFF
>NA|TRBJ1-2|TRBD1|TRBV2
TGTGCCAGCAGTGATATCTCCCGGGACAGAAGAACTAACTATGGCTACACCTTC
CASSDISRDRRTNYGYTF
>NA|TRBJ1-1|NA|TRBV4-1
TGCGCCAGCAGCCAAGCAGGGAAAAAGGGCACTGAAGCTTTCTTT
CASSQAGKKGTEAFF
>NA|TRBJ1-4|NA|TRBV28
TGTGCCAGCAGTTTAGCCATTCGGGGACATCCGGGGACCCTAAATGAAAAACTGTTTTTT
CASSLAIRGHPGTLNEKLFF
>NA|TRBJ2-1|TRBD2|TRBV4-3
TGCGCCAGCAGCCAAGGTGGACTAGCGGACAATGAGCAGTTCTTC
CASSQGGLADNEQFF
>NA|TRBJ2-1|TRBD1|TRBV5-1
TGCGCCAGCAGCTTGGAAACCGGGACAGTAGGTGAGCAGTTCTTC
CASSLETGTVGEQFF
>NA|TRBJ2-7|TRBD1|TRBV25-1
TGTGCCAGCAGAATAGGACAGGGGGGCGAGCAGTACTTC
CASRIGQGGEQYF
>NA|TRBJ1-1|NA|TRBV11-2
TGTGCCAGCAGGCAACGGGGTGACACTGAAGCTTTCTTT
CASRQRGDTEAFF
>NA|TRBJ1-1|NA|TRBV7-9
TGTGCCAGCAGCCTACGACAGACTGAAGCTTTCTTT
CASSLRQTEAFF
>NA|TRBJ2-1|NA|TRBV14
TGTGCCAGCAGCCAAGTCCCCATTTACAATGAGCAGTTCTTC
CASSQVPIYNEQFF
>NA|TRBJ1-4|NA|TRBV7-2
TGTGCCAGCAGCCTAAACGGCCCCGGGGGTAATGAAAAACTGTTTTTT
CASSLNGPGGNEKLFF
>NA|TRBJ2-5|TRBD2|TRBV5-6
TGTGCCAGCAGCTTCATAGCGGGAGGGGAGACCCAGTACTTC
CASSFIAGGETQYF
>NA|TRBJ1-5|NA|TRBV6-2/TRBV6-3
TGTGCCAGCAGTTACTCCTTGGACAGAGGGGTTTTTAGCAATCAGCCCCAGCATTTT
CASSYSLDRGVFSNQPQHF
>NA|TRBJ1-1|NA|TRBV29-1
TGCAGCGTTGTAGACGGCAGGCGTCGGATGAACACTGAAGCTTTCTTT
CSVVDGRRRMNTEAFF
>NA|TRBJ1-1|NA|TRBV7-9
TGTGCCAGCAGCCAAATCATGGGCGTCACTGAAGCTTTCTTT
CASSQIMGVTEAFF
>NA|TRBJ2-1|TRBD2|TRBV11-1
TGTGCCAGCAGCTCGGGCCCAGCGGGAGTCTTCAATGAGCAGTTCTTC
CASSSGPAGVFNEQFF
>NA|TRBJ1-5|NA|TRBV2
TGTGCCAGCAGTGACTTTACATCCGCCAATCAGCCCCAGCATTTT
CASSDFTSANQPQHF
>NA|TRBJ2-5|NA|TRBV4-1
TGCGCCAGCAGCCAAGTAGCCTATGGGGGGGAGACCCAGTACTTC
CASSQVAYGGETQYF
>NA|TRBJ1-1|NA|TRBV29-1
TGCAGCGTGAAACCCCGACTCGTACGGAACGGGACTGAAGCTTTCTTT
CSVKPRLVRNGTEAFF